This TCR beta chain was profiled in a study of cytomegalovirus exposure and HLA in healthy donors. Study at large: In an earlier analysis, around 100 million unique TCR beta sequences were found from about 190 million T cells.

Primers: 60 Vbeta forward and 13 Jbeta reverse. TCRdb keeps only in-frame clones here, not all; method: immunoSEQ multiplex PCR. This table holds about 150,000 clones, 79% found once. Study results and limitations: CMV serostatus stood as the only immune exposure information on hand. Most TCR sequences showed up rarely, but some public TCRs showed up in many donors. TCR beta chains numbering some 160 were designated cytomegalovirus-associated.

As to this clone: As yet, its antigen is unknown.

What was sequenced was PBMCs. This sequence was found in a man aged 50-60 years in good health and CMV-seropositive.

This CDR3 is CASSYSTGTGGELFF. The DNA of the CDR3 is TGTGCCAGCAGTTACTCGACGGGTACGGGCGGGGAGCTGTTTTTT. V and J are TRBV6-6 and TRBJ2-2; no clear D. CDR3 length equals 15 residues. Germline-derived CDR1 and CDR2 are MNHNY and SVGAGI (reference sequence). Between the trimmed V and J ends, which lost 0 bases and 7 bases, there was a span of 12 bases.